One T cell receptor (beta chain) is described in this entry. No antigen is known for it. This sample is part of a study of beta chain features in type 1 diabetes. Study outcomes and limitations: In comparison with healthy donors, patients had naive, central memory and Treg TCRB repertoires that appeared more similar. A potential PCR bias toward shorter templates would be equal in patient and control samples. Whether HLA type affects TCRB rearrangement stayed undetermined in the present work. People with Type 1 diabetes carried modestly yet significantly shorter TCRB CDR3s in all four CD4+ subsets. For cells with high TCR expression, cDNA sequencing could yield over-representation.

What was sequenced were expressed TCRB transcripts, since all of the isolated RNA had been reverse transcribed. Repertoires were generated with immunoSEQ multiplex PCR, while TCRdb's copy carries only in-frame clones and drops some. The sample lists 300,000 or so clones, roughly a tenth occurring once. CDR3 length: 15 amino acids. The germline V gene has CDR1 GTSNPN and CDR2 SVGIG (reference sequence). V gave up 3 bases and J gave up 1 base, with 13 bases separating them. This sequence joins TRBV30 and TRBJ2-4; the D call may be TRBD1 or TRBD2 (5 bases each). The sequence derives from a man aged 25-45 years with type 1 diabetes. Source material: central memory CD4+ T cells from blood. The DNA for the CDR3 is TGTGCCTGGAGGAATGTCAGGGAGGCCAAAAACATTCAGTACTTC. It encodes CAWRNVREAKNIQYF.